The source of this TCR beta chain is a study of identical twins. The study's findings and limits: Beta out-of-frame sequences showed weaker excess twin sharing. Instead of following the same donors, the conclusions were based on cross-sectional statistical analysis.

Per the germline V gene, CDR1 is DFQATT and CDR2 is SNEGSKA (reference sequence). The CDR3 spans 18 residues. V lost 5 bases and J lost 0, with 23 bases in between. TCRdb fed the 5' RACE reads into MiXCR, producing one record per CDR3 protein. The sample lists hundreds of thousands of distinct CDR3 sequences; roughly 18% were seen once. This clonotype was observed many times. Its antigen is unidentified. These same records also appear under a second study, on T cells expressing NK-cell markers. That source reports: Seropositivity for HCMV was found in most of the eight sequenced donors, with one seronegative.

The clonotype comes from a woman aged 18-30 years in good health. J is TRBJ2-1 and V is TRBV20-1; D uncertain. Sequenced: PBMCs. CDR3 protein: CSADPAPLQIPSYNEQFF. The CDR3 bases are TGCAGTGCTGATCCGGCCCCCCTACAAATCCCCTCCTACAATGAGCAGTTCTTC.